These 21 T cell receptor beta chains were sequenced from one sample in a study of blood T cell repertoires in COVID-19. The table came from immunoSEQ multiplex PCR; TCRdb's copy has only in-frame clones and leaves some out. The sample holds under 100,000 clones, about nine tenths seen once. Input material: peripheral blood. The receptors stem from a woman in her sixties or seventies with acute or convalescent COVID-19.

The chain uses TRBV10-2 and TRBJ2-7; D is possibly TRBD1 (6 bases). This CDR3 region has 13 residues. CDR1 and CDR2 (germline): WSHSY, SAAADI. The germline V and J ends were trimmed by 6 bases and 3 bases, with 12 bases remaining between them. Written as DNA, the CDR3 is TGCGCCAGCAGAGACAGGTTACTCTACGAGCAGTACGTC. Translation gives CASRDRLLYEQYV.

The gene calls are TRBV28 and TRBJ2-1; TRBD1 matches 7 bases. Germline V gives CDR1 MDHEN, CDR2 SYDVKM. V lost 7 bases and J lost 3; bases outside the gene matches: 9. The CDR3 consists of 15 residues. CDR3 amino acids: CASTSPGTDYNEQFF. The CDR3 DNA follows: TGTGCCAGCACCTCACCCGGGACAGACTACAATGAGCAGTTCTTC.

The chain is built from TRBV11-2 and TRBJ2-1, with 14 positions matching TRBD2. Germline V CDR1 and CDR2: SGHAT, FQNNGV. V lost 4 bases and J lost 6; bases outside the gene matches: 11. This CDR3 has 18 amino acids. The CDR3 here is CASSSPGLAGGGSNEQFF. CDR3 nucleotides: TGTGCCAGCAGCTCCCCCGGACTAGCGGGGGGAGGTTCCAATGAGCAGTTCTTC.

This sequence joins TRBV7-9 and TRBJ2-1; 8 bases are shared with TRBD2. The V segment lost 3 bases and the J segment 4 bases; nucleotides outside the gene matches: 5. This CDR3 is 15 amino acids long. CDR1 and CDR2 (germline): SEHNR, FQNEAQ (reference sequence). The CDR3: CASSFLAGPYNEQFF. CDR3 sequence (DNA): TGTGCCAGCAGCTTTCTAGCGGGCCCGTACAATGAGCAGTTCTTC. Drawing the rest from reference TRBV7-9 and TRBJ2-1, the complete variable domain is DTGVSQNPRHKITKRGQNVTFRCDPISEHNRLYWYRQTLGQGPEFLTYFQNEAQLEKSRLLSDRFSAERPKGSFSTLEIQRTEQGDSAMYLCASSFLAGPYNEQFFGPGTRLTVL.

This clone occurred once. The CDR3 DNA follows: TGTGCCAGCAGCCCTACAGGTGAATCACGGCCCCAGCATTTT. This gives the protein CASSPTGESRPQHF. J is TRBJ1-5 and V is TRBV16; D might be TRBD1 (5 bases). The CDR3 runs 14 residues. The ends were cut back, 4 bases at V and 9 bases at J, with 16 bases in the middle. The germline V gene has CDR1 KGHSY and CDR2 FQNENV.

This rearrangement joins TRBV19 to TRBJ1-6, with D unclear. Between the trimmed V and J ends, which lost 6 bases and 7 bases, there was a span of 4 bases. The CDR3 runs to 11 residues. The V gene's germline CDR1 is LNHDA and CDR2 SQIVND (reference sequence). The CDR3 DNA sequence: TGTGCCAGTAGGAGGAATTCACCCCTCCACTTT. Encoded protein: CASRRNSPLHF.

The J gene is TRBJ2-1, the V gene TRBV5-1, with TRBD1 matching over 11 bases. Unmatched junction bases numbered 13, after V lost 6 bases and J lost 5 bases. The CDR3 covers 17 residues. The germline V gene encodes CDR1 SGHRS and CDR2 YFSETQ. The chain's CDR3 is CASKSASRDRGNNEQFF. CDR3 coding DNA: TGCGCCAGCAAGTCCGCGTCAAGGGACAGGGGGAACAATGAGCAGTTCTTC.

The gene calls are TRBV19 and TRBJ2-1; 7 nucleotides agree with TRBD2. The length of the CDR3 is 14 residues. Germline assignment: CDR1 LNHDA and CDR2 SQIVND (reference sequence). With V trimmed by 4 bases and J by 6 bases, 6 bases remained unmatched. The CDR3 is CASSSRTSGNEQFF. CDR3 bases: TGTGCCAGTAGTAGCCGGACTAGTGGCAATGAGCAGTTCTTC.

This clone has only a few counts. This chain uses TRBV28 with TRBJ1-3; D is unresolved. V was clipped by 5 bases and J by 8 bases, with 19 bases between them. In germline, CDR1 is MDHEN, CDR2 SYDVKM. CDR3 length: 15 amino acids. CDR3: CASSASGSGEHTIYF. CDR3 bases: TGTGCCAGCAGTGCCTCGGGGTCCGGAGAACACACCATATATTTT.

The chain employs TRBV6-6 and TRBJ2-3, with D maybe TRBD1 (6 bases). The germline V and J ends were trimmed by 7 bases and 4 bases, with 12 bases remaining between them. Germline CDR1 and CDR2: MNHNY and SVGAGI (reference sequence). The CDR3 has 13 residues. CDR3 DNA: TGTGCCAGCACAGCCAGGGGCGCAGATACGCAGTATTTT. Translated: CASTARGADTQYF.

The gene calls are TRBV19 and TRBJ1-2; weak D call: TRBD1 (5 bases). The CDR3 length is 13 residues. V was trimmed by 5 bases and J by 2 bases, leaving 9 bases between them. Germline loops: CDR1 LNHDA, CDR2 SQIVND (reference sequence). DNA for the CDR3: TGTGCCAGTAGTCTACAGGTCAACTATGGCTACACCTTC. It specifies CASSLQVNYGYTF.

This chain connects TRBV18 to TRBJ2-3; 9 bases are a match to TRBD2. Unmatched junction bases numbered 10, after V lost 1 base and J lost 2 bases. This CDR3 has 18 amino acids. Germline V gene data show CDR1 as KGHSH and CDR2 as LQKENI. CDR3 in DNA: TGTGCCAGCTCACCACTGGGACTAGCAGCCGTGAACACAGATACGCAGTATTTT. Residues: CASSPLGLAAVNTDTQYF.

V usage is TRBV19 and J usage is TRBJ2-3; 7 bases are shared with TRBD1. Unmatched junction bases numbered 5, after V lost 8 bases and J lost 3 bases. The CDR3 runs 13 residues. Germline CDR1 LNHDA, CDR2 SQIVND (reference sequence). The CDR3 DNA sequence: TGTGCCAGTGGGACAGACAGAACAGATACGCAGTATTTT. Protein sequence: CASGTDRTDTQYF. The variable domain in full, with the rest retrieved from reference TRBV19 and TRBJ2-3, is DGGITQSPKYLFRKEGQNVTLSCEQNLNHDAMYWYRQDPGQGLRLIYYSQIVNDFQKGDIAEGYSVSREKKESFPLTVTSAQKNPTAFYLCASGTDRTDTQYFGPGTRLTVL.

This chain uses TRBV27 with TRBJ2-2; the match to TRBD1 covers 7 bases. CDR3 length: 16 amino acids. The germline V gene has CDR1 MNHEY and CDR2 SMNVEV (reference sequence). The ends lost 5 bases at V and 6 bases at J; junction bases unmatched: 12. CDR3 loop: CASSTTGAALPGELFF. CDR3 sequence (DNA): TGTGCCAGCAGTACCACAGGGGCCGCCCTACCCGGGGAGCTGTTTTTT.

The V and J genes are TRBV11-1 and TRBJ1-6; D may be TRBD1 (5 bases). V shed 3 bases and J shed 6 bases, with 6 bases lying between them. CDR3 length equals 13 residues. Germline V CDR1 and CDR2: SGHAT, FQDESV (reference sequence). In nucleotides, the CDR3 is TGTGCCAGCAGCTTGGGACTTAATTCACCCCTCCACTTT. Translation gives CASSLGLNSPLHF.

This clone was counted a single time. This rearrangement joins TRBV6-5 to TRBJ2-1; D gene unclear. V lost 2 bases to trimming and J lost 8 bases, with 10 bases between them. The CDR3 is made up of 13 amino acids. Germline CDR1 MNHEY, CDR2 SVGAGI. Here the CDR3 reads CASSYPGLDEQFF. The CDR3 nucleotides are TGTGCCAGCAGTTACCCCGGGTTAGATGAGCAGTTCTTC.

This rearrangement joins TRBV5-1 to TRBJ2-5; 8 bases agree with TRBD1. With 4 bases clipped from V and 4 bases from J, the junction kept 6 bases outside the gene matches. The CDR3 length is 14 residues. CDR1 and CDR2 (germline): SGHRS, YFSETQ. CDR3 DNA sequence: TGCGCCAGCAGCGGAGGACAGGGCCGAGAGACCCAGTACTTC. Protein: CASSGGQGRETQYF.

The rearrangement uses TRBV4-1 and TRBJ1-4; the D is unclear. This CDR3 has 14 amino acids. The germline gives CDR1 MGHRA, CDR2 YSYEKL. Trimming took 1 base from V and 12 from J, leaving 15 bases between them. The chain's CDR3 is CASSQGSASGELFF. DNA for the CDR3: TGCGCCAGCAGCCAAGGGAGCGCCAGCGGGGAACTGTTTTTT.

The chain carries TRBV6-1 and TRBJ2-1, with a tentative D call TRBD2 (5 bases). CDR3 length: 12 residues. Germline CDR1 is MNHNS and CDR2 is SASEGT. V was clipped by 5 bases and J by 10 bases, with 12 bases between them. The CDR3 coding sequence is TGTGCCAGCAGTAGCCTTCGGAGGGAGCAGTTCTTC. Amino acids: CASSSLRREQFF.

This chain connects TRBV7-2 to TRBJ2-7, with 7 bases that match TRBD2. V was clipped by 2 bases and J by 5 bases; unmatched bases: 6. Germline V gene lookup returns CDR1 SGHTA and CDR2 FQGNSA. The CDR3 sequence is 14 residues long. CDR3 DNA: TGTGCCAGCAGCTTAATGGCGGGGGACCACGAGCAGTACTTC. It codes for CASSLMAGDHEQYF.

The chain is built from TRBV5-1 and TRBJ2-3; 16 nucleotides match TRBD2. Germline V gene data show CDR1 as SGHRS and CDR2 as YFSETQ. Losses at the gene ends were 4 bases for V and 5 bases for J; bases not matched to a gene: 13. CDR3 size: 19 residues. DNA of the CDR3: TGCGCCAGCAGCCGGGGCGCCGGGACTAGCGGGGGGGCTGGAGATACGCAGTATTTT. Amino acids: CASSRGAGTSGGAGDTQYF.